The TCR beta chain under discussion was sequenced for a study of beta chain features in type 1 diabetes. Study at large: Examination of sorted cells across all samples involved 98,000,000 or so cells. Study-wide findings and caveats: In every one of the four CD4+ subsets, TCRB CDR3s were moderately but significantly shorter in Type 1 diabetes patients.

For this clone: Its cognate antigen is unknown.

The entirety of the isolated RNA underwent reverse transcription, so expressed TCRB transcripts were sequenced. Some clones are missing from TCRdb's copy, which holds only in-frame ones; the method was immunoSEQ multiplex PCR. The sample lists around 600,000 clones; roughly 12% were seen once. The V end was cut by 3 bases, the J end by 8 bases, with 14 bases between. CDR1 is ENHRY and CDR2 is SYGVKD in the germline V gene. The CDR3 contains 14 residues. Sequenced input: naive CD4+ T cells from blood. This receptor was identified in a man younger than 45 with type 1 diabetes. The J gene is TRBJ2-1, the V gene TRBV10-3, with D perhaps TRBD1 (5 bases). CDR3 in DNA: TGTGCCATCAGTGAAGGGGTCTATCCCGATGAGCAGTTCTTC. Its protein is CAISEGVYPDEQFF.